This TCR beta chain was captured in a study of early T cells in non-severe SARS-CoV-2 infection. With 5 bases removed from V and 2 bases from J, the gap between germline ends came to 15 bases. Germline V CDR1 and CDR2: SQVTM, ANQGSEA. The CDR3 contains 14 residues. TCRdb called the 5' RACE reads again in MiXCR, with one record for every CDR3 protein. The data contain about 88,000 distinct CDR3 sequences, 15% of them singletons. Turning to this clonotype: Its specificity is unknown.

Notes on the study in general: Matching against VDJdb likely underestimated virus-specific expansions, favoring anti-spike CD8.

The sample was whole blood. The TCR was taken from an adult who was a healthcare worker with PCR-confirmed SARS-CoV-2 infection or an uninfected control (not recorded which). The chain employs TRBV29-1 and TRBJ2-5, with D perhaps matching TRBD1 (6 bases). The CDR3 is CSVHSRDTQETQYF. CDR3 DNA sequence: TGCAGCGTTCACTCGAGGGACACACAAGAGACCCAGTACTTC.